This TCR beta chain derives from a study of cytomegalovirus exposure and HLA in healthy donors. Samples came from healthy bone marrow donors. Nominal health characterized the donors when sampled, though unrecorded immune exposures were likely. CDR3 size: 14 residues. The V gene lost 6 bases and the J gene lost 4 bases, with 16 bases spanning the gap. CDR1 MNHEY and CDR2 SMNVEV come from the germline V gene (reference sequence). The PCR used 60 Vbeta and 13 Jbeta primers. The method was immunoSEQ multiplex PCR; TCRdb's version includes in-frame clones alone and lacks a portion of them. The repertoire holds roughly 130,000 clones, with 80% as singletons. A note on this clone: Its antigen remains unidentified.

The study's findings and limits: An apparent linkage of common viral pathogens to several of the most significant clusters emerged in a later analysis. Analysis was carried out at a later point, and it linked a missense DCLRE1C variant to TCR beta V- and J-gene trimming.

The chain employs TRBV27 and TRBJ2-7; TRBD2 is a possible D gene (6 bases). Source material: PBMCs. The origin of this receptor is a man younger than 40 in good health and CMV-seronegative. The CDR3 protein is CASREGLGEYEQYF. CDR3 DNA: TGTGCCAGCAGGGAGGGACTGGGAGAATACGAGCAGTACTTC.